The entry that follows covers one T cell receptor (beta chain) sequence. Antigen unknown. The CDR3 is 15 amino acids. Trimming pared 5 bases from V and 2 bases from J, leaving 16 bases between. Looked up from germline, CDR1 is MNHNS and CDR2 is SASEGT. The sample belongs to a study of T cell repertoires in cytomegalovirus infection. About the study: Public TCR beta signatures provided an indication of both CMV infection and a matching HLA type. Study-level findings and limits: CMV carriers with the relevant HLA were identified by cumulative public TCR beta family frequency. What dominated the ex vivo response were HLA-C-restricted CMV-specific TCR beta clonotypes.

TCRdb analysed the reads with MiXCR anew, one entry per CDR3 protein. Here the sample spans around 290,000 distinct CDR3 sequences, about 26% being singletons. The source of this sequence is a human donor in good health (CMV status not recorded). Some clones in this sample may be carry-over from other donors' samples. Material for sequencing was PBMCs. The chain carries TRBV6-1 and TRBJ2-7; D call uncertain. The CDR3 here is CASSPARTLAYEQYF. The CDR3 DNA is TGTGCCAGCAGTCCCGCGCGGACCCTCGCCTACGAGCAGTACTTC.